This T cell receptor (beta chain) was identified during a study of T cells in Graves' hyperthyroidism and ophthalmopathy. This clonotype is categorized as medium-sized (0.01 to 0.1%). The antigen is undetermined. For the diagnoses, clinical symptoms, serum thyroxine and TRAb, thyroid ultrasound and orbital computed tomography were used. Amplification targeted TCR beta CDR3 regions from RNA transcripts. First-round RT-PCR of the TCR CDR3 relied on the HTBI primer set. A single record per CDR3 protein comes from TCRdb applying MiXCR to the multiplex PCR reads. Of some 98,000 distinct CDR3 sequences listed, approximately 42% are singletons. Whole-study results and caveats: It was a median around seven months before onset that the model predicted ophthalmopathy. Ophthalmopathy was distinguished from stable hyperthyroidism by 13 V-J signatures.

The sequencing input was peripheral blood or thyroid tissue (not recorded which). This sequence originates from a woman aged 30 to 39 with Graves' hyperthyroidism.

CDR3 in amino acids: CASSETSGIEETQYF. The CDR3 coding sequence is TGCGCCAGCAGTGAGACTAGCGGGATAGAAGAGACCCAGTACTTC. The chain links TRBV10-2 to TRBJ2-5, with TRBD2 matching 10 bases. The length of the CDR3 is 15 residues. J lost 3 bases, V lost 2 bases, and 3 bases had no gene match. The germline gives CDR1 WSHSY, CDR2 SAAADI.